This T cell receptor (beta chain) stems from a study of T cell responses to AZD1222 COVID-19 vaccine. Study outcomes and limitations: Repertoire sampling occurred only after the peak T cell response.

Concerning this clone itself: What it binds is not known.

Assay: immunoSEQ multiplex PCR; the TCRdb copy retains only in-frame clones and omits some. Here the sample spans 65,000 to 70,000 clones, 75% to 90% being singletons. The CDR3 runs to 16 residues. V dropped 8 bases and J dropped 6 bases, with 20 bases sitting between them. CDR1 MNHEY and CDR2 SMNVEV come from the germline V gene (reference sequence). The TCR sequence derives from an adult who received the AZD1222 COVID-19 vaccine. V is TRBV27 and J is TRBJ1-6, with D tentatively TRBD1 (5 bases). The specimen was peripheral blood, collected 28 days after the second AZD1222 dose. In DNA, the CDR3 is TGTGCCAGCGGAATTAAAAGGGGAGTAGGTAATTCACCCCTCCACTTT. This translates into CASGIKRGVGNSPLHF.